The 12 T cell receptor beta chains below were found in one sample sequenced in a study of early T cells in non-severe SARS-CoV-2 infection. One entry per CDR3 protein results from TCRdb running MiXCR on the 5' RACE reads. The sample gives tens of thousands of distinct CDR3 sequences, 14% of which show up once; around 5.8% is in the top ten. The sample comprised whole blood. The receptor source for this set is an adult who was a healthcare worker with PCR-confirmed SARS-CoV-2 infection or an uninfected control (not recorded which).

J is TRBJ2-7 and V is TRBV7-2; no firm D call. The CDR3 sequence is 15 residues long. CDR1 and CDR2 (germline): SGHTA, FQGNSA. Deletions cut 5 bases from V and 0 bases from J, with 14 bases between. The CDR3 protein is CASSIGTESSYEQYF. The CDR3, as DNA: TGTGCCAGCAGCATCGGTACAGAGAGCTCCTACGAGCAGTACTTC.

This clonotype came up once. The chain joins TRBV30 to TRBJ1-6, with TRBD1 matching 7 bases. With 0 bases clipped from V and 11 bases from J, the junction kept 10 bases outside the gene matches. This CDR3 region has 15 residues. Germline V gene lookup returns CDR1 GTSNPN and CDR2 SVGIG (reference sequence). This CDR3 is CAWSVPRQGRTPLHF. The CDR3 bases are TGTGCCTGGAGTGTACCCCGACAGGGTAGAACACCCCTCCACTTT.

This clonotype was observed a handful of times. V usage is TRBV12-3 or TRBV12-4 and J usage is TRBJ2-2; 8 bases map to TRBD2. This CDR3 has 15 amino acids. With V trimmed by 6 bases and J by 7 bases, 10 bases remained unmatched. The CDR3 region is CASSPGGRYGGELFF. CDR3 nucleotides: TGTGCCAGCAGCCCGGGGGGGCGGTATGGCGGGGAGCTGTTTTTT.

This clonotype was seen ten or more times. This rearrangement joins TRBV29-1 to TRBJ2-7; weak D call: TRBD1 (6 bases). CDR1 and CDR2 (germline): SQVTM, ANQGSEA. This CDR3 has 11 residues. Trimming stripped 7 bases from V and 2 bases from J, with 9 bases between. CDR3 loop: CSGRGAYEQYF. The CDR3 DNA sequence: TGCAGCGGCAGGGGAGCCTACGAGCAGTACTTC.

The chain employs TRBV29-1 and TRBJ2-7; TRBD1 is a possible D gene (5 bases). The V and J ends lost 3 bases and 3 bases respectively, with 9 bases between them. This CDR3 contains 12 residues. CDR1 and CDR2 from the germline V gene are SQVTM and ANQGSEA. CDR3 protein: CSVDGQGYEQYF. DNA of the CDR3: TGCAGCGTTGATGGTCAGGGCTACGAGCAGTACTTC.

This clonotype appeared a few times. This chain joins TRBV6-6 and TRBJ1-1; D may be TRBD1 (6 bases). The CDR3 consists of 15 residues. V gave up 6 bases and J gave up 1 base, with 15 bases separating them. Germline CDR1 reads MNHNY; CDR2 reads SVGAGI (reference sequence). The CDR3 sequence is CASRGAGQSNTEAFF. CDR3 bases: TGTGCCAGCAGGGGGGCCGGACAGTCGAACACTGAAGCTTTCTTT.

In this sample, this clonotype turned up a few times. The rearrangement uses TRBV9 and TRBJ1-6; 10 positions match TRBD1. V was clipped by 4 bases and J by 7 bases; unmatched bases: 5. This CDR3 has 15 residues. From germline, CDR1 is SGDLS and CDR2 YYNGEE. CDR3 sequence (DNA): TGTGCCAGCAGCCCCGTGGGACAGGGGAATTCACCCCTCCACTTT. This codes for CASSPVGQGNSPLHF.

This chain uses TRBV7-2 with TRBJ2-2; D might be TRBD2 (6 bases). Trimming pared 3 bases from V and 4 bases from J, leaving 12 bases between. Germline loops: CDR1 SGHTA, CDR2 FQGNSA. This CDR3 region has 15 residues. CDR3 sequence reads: CASSFTGGVTGELFF. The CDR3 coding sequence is TGTGCCAGCAGCTTTACGGGCGGGGTCACCGGGGAGCTGTTTTTT.

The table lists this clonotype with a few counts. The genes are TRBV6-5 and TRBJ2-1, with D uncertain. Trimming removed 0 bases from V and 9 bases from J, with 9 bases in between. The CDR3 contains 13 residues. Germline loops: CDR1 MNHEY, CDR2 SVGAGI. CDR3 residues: CASSYSNSAEQFF. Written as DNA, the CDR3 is TGTGCCAGCAGTTACTCGAATTCTGCTGAGCAGTTCTTC.

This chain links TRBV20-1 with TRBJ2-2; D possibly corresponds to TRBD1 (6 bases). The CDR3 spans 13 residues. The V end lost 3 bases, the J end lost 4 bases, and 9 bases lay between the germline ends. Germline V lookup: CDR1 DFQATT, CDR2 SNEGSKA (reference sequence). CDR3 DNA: TGCAGTGCTAGGGGGGCCAGCACCGGGGAGCTGTTTTTT. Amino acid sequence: CSARGASTGELFF.

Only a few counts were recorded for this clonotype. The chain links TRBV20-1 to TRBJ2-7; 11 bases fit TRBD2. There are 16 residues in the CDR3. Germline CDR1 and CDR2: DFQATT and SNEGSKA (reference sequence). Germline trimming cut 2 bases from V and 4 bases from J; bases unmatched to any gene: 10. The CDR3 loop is CSARLLTSGDRYEQYF. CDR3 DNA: TGCAGTGCTAGACTCCTGACTAGCGGGGATAGGTACGAGCAGTACTTC.

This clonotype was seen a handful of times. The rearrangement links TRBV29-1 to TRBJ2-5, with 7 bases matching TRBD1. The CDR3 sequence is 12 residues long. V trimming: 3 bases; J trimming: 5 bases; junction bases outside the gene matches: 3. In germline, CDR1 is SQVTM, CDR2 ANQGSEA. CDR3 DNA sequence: TGCAGCGTTGAGAGGGGGCCTGAGACCCAGTACTTC. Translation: CSVERGPETQYF.